This TCR beta chain was sequenced for a study of lung T cells in sarcoidosis with Löfgren's syndrome. Study-level findings and limits: Sarcoidosis antigen recognition was only suggested, antigen unidentified.

The germline gives CDR1 DFQATT, CDR2 SNEGSKA (reference sequence). With 6 bases clipped from V and 6 bases from J, the junction kept 14 bases outside the gene matches. This CDR3 has 16 amino acids. With regard to this clonotype: Its antigen is currently unknown. A read error may explain this, as a much larger clone is one base away.

TCRdb re-derived calls from the reads in MiXCR, one entry per CDR3 protein. The data show roughly 63,000 distinct CDR3 sequences, 21% seen once. The chain carries TRBV20-1 and TRBJ2-1, with 10 bases fitting TRBD2. Sequenced sample: CD4+ T cells from PBMCs. The clonotype comes from a human donor with sarcoidosis (Löfgren's syndrome or another form), or a control subject (not recorded which). The CDR3 protein is CSAMLIAGGLCNEQFF. The CDR3 DNA sequence: TGCAGTGCCATGCTTATAGCGGGAGGACTATGCAATGAGCAGTTCTTC.